This paragraph reports one TCR beta chain. Its target is unknown. This same CDR3 is encoded by further DNA sequences in the sample. The donors, nominally healthy at sampling, likely had unrecorded immune exposures. The primer mix had 60 Vbeta and 13 Jbeta primers. Clones were read by immunoSEQ multiplex PCR, and TCRdb kept only the in-frame ones, dropping some. Counted here are 50,000 to 55,000 clones, 50% to 70% occurring once; the ten biggest clones make up over 9.5%. The sample is drawn from a study of cytomegalovirus exposure and HLA in healthy donors. The V end lost 4 bases, the J end lost 8 bases, and 15 bases lay between the germline ends. This CDR3 is 13 amino acids long. Germline CDR1 SGHRS, CDR2 YFSETQ. Study-level points and caveats: As a later analysis showed, a missense DCLRE1C variant was linked to trimming of TCR beta V- and J-genes. Rare TCR sequences dominated, though some public TCRs recurred in many donors.

This sequence was found in a human donor in good health. The chain joins TRBV5-1 to TRBJ1-2, with D tentatively TRBD1 (6 bases). The sample consisted of PBMCs. Here the CDR3 reads CASSPTGREGYTF. CDR3 nucleotides: TGCGCCAGCAGCCCTACAGGGCGTGAGGGCTACACCTTC. Complete variable domain (other parts from reference TRBV5-1 and TRBJ1-2): KAGVTQTPRYLIKTRGQQVTLSCSPISGHRSVSWYQQTPGQGLQFLFEYFSETQRNKGNFPGRFSGRQFSNSRSEMNVSTLELGDSALYLCASSPTGREGYTFGSGTRLTVV.